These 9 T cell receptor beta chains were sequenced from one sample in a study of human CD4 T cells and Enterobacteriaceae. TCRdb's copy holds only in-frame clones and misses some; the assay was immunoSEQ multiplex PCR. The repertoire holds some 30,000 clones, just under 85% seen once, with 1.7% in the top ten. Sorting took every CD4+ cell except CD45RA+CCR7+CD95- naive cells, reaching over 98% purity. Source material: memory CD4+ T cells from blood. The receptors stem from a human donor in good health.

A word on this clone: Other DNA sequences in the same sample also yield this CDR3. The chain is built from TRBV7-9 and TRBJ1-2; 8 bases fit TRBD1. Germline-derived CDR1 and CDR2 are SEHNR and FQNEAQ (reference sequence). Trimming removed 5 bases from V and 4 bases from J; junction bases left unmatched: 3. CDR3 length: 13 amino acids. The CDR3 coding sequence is TGTGCCAGCAGCCCGGACAGGGTCTATGGCTACACCTTC. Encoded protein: CASSPDRVYGYTF.

The CDR3, as DNA: TGTGCCAGTAACGACAGGGTTGCCAATCAGCCCCAGCATTTT. Its translation: CASNDRVANQPQHF. This chain connects TRBV2 to TRBJ1-5, with 7 bases that match TRBD1. J was trimmed by 3 bases and V by 9 bases; bases with no gene match: 8. The CDR3 is 14 residues long. Germline values: CDR1 SNHLY, CDR2 FYNNEI.

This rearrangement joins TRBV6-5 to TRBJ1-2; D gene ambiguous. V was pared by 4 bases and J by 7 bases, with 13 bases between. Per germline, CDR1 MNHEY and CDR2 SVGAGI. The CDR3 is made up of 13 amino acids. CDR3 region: CASSLPGGVGYTF. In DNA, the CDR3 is TGTGCCAGCAGTTTACCAGGAGGAGTTGGCTACACCTTC.

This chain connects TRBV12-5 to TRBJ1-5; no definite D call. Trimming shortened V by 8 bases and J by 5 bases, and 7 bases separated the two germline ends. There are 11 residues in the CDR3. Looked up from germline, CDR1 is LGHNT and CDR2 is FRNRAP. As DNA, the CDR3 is TGTGCTAGTTGGTTCCATCAGCCCCAGCATTTT. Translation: CASWFHQPQHF.

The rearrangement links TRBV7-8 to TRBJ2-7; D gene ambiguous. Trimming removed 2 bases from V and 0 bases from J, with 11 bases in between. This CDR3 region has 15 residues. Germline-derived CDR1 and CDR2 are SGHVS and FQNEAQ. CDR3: CASSLTGYSSYEQYF. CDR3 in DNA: TGTGCCAGCAGCTTAACCGGATACAGCTCCTACGAGCAGTACTTC.

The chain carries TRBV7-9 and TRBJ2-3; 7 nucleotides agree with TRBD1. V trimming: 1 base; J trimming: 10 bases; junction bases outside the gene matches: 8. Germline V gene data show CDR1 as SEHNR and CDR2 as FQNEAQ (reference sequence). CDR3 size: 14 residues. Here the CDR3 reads CASSLDQGVTAQYF. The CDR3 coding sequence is TGTGCCAGCAGCTTAGACCAGGGGGTCACTGCGCAGTATTTT.

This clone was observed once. In nucleotides, the CDR3 is TGTGCCAGCAGTCCGCGGACTAGCGACAATGAGCAGTTCTTC. This translates into CASSPRTSDNEQFF. This chain connects TRBV6-6 to TRBJ2-1, with TRBD2 matching over 9 bases. CDR1 is MNHNY, CDR2 SVGAGI, per germline (reference sequence). The CDR3 has 14 amino acids. With V trimmed by 5 bases and J by 5 bases, 4 bases remained unmatched.

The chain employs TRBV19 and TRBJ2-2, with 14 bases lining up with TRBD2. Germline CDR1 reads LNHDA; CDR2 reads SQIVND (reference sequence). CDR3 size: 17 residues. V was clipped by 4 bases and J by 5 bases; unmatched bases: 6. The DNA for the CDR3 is TGTGCCAGTAGTAGGGGACTAGCGGGAGCCGCGACCGGGGAGCTGTTTTTT. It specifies CASSRGLAGAATGELFF.

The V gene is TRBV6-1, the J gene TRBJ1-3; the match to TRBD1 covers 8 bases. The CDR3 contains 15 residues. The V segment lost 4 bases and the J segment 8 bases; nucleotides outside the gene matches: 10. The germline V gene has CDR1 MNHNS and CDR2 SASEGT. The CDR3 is CASSGYRGRGDTIYF. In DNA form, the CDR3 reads TGTGCCAGCAGTGGGTACAGGGGGAGAGGAGACACCATATATTTT.